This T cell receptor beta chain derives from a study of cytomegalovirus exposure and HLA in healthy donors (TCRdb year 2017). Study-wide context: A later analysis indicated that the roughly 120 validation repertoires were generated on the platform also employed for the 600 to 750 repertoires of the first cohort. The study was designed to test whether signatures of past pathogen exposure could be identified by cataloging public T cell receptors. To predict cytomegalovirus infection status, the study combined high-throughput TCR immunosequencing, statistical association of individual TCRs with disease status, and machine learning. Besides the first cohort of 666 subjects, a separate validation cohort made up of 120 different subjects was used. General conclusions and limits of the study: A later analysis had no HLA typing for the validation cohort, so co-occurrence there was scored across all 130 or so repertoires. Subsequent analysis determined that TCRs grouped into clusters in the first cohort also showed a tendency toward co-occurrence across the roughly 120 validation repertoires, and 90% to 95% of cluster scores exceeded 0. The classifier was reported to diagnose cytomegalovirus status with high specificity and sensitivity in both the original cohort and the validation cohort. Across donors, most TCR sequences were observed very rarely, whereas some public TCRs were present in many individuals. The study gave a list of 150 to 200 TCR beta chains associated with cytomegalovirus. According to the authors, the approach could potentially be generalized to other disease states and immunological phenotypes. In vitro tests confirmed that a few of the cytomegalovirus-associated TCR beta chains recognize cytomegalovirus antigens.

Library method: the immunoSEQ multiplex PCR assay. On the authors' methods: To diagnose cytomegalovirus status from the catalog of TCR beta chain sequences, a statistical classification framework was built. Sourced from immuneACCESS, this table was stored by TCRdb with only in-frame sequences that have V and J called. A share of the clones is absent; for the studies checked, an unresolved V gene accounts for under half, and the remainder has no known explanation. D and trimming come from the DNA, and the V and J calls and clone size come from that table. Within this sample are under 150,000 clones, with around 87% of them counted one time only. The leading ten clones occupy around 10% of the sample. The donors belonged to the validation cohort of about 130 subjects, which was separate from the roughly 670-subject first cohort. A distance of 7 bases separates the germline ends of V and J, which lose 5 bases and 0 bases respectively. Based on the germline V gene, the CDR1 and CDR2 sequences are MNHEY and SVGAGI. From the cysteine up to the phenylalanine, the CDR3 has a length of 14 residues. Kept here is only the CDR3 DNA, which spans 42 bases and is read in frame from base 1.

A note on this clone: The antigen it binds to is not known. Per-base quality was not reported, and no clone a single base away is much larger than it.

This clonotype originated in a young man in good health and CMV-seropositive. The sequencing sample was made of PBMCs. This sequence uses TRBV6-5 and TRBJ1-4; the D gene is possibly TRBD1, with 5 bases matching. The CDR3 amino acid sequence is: CASSRQSTNEKLFF. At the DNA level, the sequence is TGTGCCAGCAGTCGACAGTCAACTAATGAAAAACTGTTTTTT.